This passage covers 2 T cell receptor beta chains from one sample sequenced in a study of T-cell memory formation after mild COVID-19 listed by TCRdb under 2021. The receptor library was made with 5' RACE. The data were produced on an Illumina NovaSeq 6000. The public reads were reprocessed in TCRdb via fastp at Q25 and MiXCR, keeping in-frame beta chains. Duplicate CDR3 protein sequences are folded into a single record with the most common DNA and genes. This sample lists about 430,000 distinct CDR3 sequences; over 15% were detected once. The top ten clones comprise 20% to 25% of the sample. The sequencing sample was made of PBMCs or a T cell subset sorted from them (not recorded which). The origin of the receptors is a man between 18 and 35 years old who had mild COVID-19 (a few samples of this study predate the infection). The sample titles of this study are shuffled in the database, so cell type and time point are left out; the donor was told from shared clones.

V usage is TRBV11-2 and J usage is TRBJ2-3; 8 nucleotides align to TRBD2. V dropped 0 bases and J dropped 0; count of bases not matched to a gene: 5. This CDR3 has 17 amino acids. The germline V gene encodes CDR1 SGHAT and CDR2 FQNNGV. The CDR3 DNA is TGTGCCAGCAGCTTAGATCGTGAGCGGGGGAGCACAGATACGCAGTATTTT. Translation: CASSLDRERGSTDTQYF.

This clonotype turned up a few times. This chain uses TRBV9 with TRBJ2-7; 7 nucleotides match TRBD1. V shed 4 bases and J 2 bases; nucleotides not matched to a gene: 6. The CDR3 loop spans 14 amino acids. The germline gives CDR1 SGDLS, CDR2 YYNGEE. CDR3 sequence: CASSSRDSPYEQYF. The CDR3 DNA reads TGTGCCAGCAGCAGCCGGGACAGTCCCTACGAGCAGTACTTC.